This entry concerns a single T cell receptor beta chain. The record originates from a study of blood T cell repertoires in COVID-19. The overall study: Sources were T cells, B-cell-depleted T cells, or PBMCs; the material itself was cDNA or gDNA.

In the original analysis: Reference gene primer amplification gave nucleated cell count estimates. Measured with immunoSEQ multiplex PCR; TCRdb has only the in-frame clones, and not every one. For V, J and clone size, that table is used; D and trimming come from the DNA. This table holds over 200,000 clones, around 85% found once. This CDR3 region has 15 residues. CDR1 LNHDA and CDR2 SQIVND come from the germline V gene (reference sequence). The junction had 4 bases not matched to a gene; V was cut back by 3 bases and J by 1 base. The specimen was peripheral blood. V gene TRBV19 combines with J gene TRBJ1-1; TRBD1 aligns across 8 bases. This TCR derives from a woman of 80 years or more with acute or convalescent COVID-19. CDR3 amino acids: CASSMFGTGNTEAFF. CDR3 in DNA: TGTGCCAGTAGTATGTTTGGGACAGGGAACACTGAAGCTTTCTTT.